Presented here are 30 T cell receptor beta chains from one specimen sequenced in a study of cytomegalovirus exposure and HLA in healthy donors. 60 Vbeta and 13 Jbeta primers were used in PCR. TCRdb keeps only in-frame clones here, not all; method: immunoSEQ multiplex PCR. The sample totals about 130,000 clones; its top ten clones hold approximately 1.5%. The specimen sequenced was PBMCs. The receptors here all came from a woman between 35 and 50 years old in good health and CMV-seronegative.

This chain links TRBV6-1 with TRBJ2-7, with D possibly matching TRBD2 (5 bases). Trimming pared 6 bases from V and 3 bases from J, leaving 18 bases between. CDR1 and CDR2 from the germline V gene are MNHNS and SASEGT. The CDR3 has 15 amino acids. The CDR3 sequence is CASSSDGRGSYEQYF. CDR3 DNA sequence: TGTGCCAGCAGCTCGGACGGTCGTGGGAGCTACGAGCAGTACTTC.

The chain employs TRBV19 and TRBJ2-1; 12 bases are shared with TRBD2. The V segment lost 3 bases and the J segment 4 bases; nucleotides outside the gene matches: 7. The CDR3 has 17 residues. Germline V gives CDR1 LNHDA, CDR2 SQIVND (reference sequence). Written as DNA, the CDR3 is TGTGCCAGTAGTATCGGGCTAGCGGGGGGGCCGTACAATGAGCAGTTCTTC. It codes for CASSIGLAGGPYNEQFF.

V gene TRBV15 combines with J gene TRBJ2-7, with TRBD2 matching 7 bases. The CDR3 is made up of 13 amino acids. Germline-derived CDR1 and CDR2 are LNHNV and YYDKDF (reference sequence). J lost 5 bases, V lost 4 bases, and 5 bases had no gene match. In nucleotides, the CDR3 is TGTGCCACCAGCACCCCTCGGGGGGACGAGCAGTACGTC. This gives the protein CATSTPRGDEQYV.

This chain uses TRBV29-1 with TRBJ1-5, with TRBD1 matching 8 bases. Germline loops: CDR1 SQVTM, CDR2 ANQGSEA. J was trimmed by 5 bases and V by 6 bases; bases with no gene match: 9. This CDR3 spans 14 amino acids. CDR3 in DNA: TGCAGCGTGGGTACAGGGGGGAGGGATCAGCCCCAGCATTTT. As protein: CSVGTGGRDQPQHF.

The CDR3 sequence: CASSVQGSWEQFF. CDR3 nucleotide sequence: TGTGCCAGCAGCGTACAGGGTTCATGGGAGCAGTTCTTC. This chain connects TRBV7-2 to TRBJ2-1; perhaps TRBD1 as D (6 bases). V lost 5 bases and J lost 10, with 15 bases in between. The CDR3 loop spans 13 amino acids. Germline assignment: CDR1 SGHTA and CDR2 FQGNSA.

The CDR3 loop is CASSTTGGDTEAFF. The CDR3 coding sequence is TGTGCCAGCTCAACCACGGGGGGCGACACTGAAGCTTTCTTT. The chain combines TRBV18 with TRBJ1-1, with a possible D match to TRBD1 (6 bases). Trimming pared 5 bases from V and 3 bases from J, leaving 13 bases between. This CDR3 has 14 residues. CDR1 and CDR2 (germline): KGHSH, LQKENI.

CDR3 in DNA: TGTGCCAGCAGTGTAGGACAGGGGTCCACTGAAGCTTTCTTT. Translating it yields CASSVGQGSTEAFF. The gene calls are TRBV6-4 and TRBJ1-1, with TRBD1 matching over 9 bases. V shed 4 bases, J shed 4 bases, and the junction held 4 bases outside the gene matches. The CDR3 covers 14 residues. The germline V gene has CDR1 MRHNA and CDR2 SNTAGT.

This chain joins TRBV6-1 and TRBJ1-6; D is unresolved. The V gene's germline CDR1 is MNHNS and CDR2 SASEGT. There are 11 residues in the CDR3. V lost 4 bases, J lost 14 bases, and 9 bases lay in between. The CDR3 bases are TGTGCCAGCAGTGTTCGCGATGCCCTCCACTTT. Translation gives CASSVRDALHF.

The chain uses TRBV11-3 and TRBJ2-3; unclear D gene. Between the trimmed V and J ends, which lost 5 bases and 2 bases, there was a span of 11 bases. Germline CDR1 SGHNT, CDR2 YENEEA. This CDR3 spans 14 amino acids. CDR3 bases: TGTGCCAGCAGCCCCTCCACCTACACAGATACGCAGTATTTT. It codes for CASSPSTYTDTQYF.

This chain joins TRBV6-6 and TRBJ1-1; a possible D gene is TRBD1 (5 bases). Germline CDR1 is MNHNY and CDR2 is SVGAGI (reference sequence). The CDR3 spans 15 residues. V lost 5 bases and J lost 0, with 13 bases in between. The CDR3 nucleotides are TGTGCCAGCAGTAATCAGGGTCTTGTGAACACTGAAGCTTTCTTT. It translates to CASSNQGLVNTEAFF.

V usage is TRBV5-8 and J usage is TRBJ1-1; D may be TRBD1 (5 bases). CDR1 is SGHTS and CDR2 is YDEGEE in the germline V gene. The CDR3 spans 10 residues. V lost 5 bases and J lost 8, with 7 bases in between. CDR3 sequence: CASRRTEAFF. In nucleotides, the CDR3 is TGTGCCAGCAGACGGACAGAAGCTTTCTTT.

This rearrangement joins TRBV7-2 to TRBJ2-5; the D gene is possibly TRBD1 (7 bases). Trimming took 5 bases from V and 1 from J, leaving 11 bases between them. The CDR3 loop spans 14 amino acids. CDR1 is SGHTA, CDR2 FQGNSA, per germline. In nucleotides, the CDR3 is TGTGCCAGCAGCAGGGGGGACAGCCAAGAGACCCAGTACTTC. Translated: CASSRGDSQETQYF.

The chain recombines TRBV10-3 with TRBJ1-1; possible D gene TRBD1, 5 bases. The CDR3 has 14 residues. Germline V gene lookup returns CDR1 ENHRY and CDR2 SYGVKD. V dropped 0 bases and J dropped 2 bases, with 7 bases sitting between them. The CDR3 loop reads CAISESGGNTEAFF. The CDR3 DNA reads TGTGCCATCAGTGAGTCCGGGGGAAACACTGAAGCTTTCTTT.

The chain has TRBV9 and TRBJ2-3; D not resolved. The germline V and J ends were trimmed by 0 bases and 5 bases, with 7 bases remaining between them. CDR1 SGDLS and CDR2 YYNGEE come from the germline V gene. CDR3 length: 13 amino acids. CDR3 loop: CASSVASRDTQYF. The DNA for the CDR3 is TGTGCCAGCAGCGTAGCGTCGAGAGATACGCAGTATTTT. The complete variable domain, with remaining parts taken from reference TRBV9 and TRBJ2-3, reads DSGVTQTPKHLITATGQRVTLRCSPRSGDLSVYWYQQSLDQGLQFLIQYYNGEERAKGNILERFSAQQFPDLHSELNLSSLELGDSALYFCASSVASRDTQYFGPGTRLTVL.

The chain is built from TRBV14 and TRBJ1-1; the D is unclear. Trimming cost V 4 bases and J 0 bases, with 12 bases left between them. The CDR3 length is 15 residues. The germline V gene encodes CDR1 SGHDN and CDR2 FVKESK. The CDR3 DNA is TGTGCCAGCAGCCCCCTCGGTAAAATGAACACTGAAGCTTTCTTT. Amino acid sequence: CASSPLGKMNTEAFF.

Note on this clone: Germline and junction disagree at one end, which may indicate a read error. The V and J genes are TRBV27 and TRBJ2-7; TRBD1 agrees at 10 bases. Germline lookup yields CDR1 MNHEY and CDR2 SMNVEV (reference sequence). The CDR3 covers 16 residues. The CDR3 DNA follows: TGTGCCAGCAGTTATGTACCTGGACAGGGGGAAGGCGAGCAGCACTTC. Translating it yields CASSYVPGQGEGEQHF.

The chain has TRBV7-9 and TRBJ2-1; TRBD2 matches at 13 bases. Trimming cost V 5 bases and J 9 bases; bases outside gene matches: 10. This CDR3 region has 16 residues. Germline CDR1 and CDR2: SEHNR and FQNEAQ (reference sequence). The CDR3 sequence is CASSPRGLAGSGEQFF. CDR3 sequence (DNA): TGTGCCAGCAGCCCCCGGGGACTAGCGGGGTCCGGTGAGCAGTTCTTC.

The V call is TRBV4-1, the J call TRBJ1-3; possible D gene TRBD1, 6 bases. The CDR3 covers 14 residues. V lost 1 base, J lost 2 bases, and 6 bases lay in between. The V gene's germline CDR1 is MGHRA and CDR2 YSYEKL. CDR3 in DNA: TGCGCCAGCAGCCAAGGGGGGCCTGGAAACACCATATATTTT. It specifies CASSQGGPGNTIYF.

The gene calls are TRBV7-6 and TRBJ2-3; the match to TRBD2 covers 10 bases. Germline assignment: CDR1 SGHVS and CDR2 FNYEAQ. J lost 1 base, V lost 4 bases, and 2 bases had no gene match. This CDR3 is built from 15 residues. The CDR3 is CASSSSGGGTDTQYF. The DNA of the CDR3 is TGTGCCAGCAGCTCTAGCGGGGGCGGCACAGATACGCAGTATTTT.

The chain has TRBV10-2 and TRBJ2-7; D is perhaps TRBD2 (6 bases). The CDR3 extends over 14 amino acids. Germline CDR1 and CDR2: WSHSY and SAAADI. V was shortened by 6 bases and J by 3 bases, with 15 bases between the two germline ends. The CDR3 nucleotides are TGCGCCAGCAGCCCAACGGGGGACGACTACGAGCAGTACGTC. This sequence encodes CASSPTGDDYEQYV.

The genes are TRBV4-3 and TRBJ2-3; 8 nucleotides align to TRBD2. Germline V lookup: CDR1 LGHNA, CDR2 YSLEER. With V trimmed by 3 bases and J by 1 base, 9 bases remained unmatched. This CDR3 region has 17 residues. CDR3 bases: TGCGCCAGCAGCCACTTACCAAATAGCGGGGGCACAGATACGCAGTATTTT. Amino acids: CASSHLPNSGGTDTQYF.

This chain connects TRBV28 to TRBJ2-3, with 7 bases matching TRBD2. V lost 7 bases, J lost 5 bases, and 9 bases stayed unmatched. Germline V CDR1 and CDR2: MDHEN, SYDVKM. This CDR3 is 14 amino acids long. The DNA for the CDR3 is TGTGCCAGCACGGCTAGCGGCTTGGGAGATACGCAGTATTTT. It translates to CASTASGLGDTQYF.

V is TRBV19 and J is TRBJ2-7, with D possibly matching TRBD1 (6 bases). This CDR3 region has 12 residues. Germline CDR1 is LNHDA and CDR2 is SQIVND (reference sequence). V gave up 6 bases and J gave up 2 bases, with 8 bases separating them. CDR3: CASSRGPYEQYF. CDR3 in DNA: TGTGCCAGTAGCAGGGGACCCTACGAGCAGTACTTC.

This chain connects TRBV18 to TRBJ2-2, with D possibly being TRBD2 (6 bases). CDR1 KGHSH and CDR2 LQKENI come from the germline V gene. The V end was cut by 4 bases, the J end by 0 bases, with 15 bases between. The CDR3 extends over 17 amino acids. The CDR3 DNA sequence: TGTGCCAGCTCACTTCCGGGGAGGACTACGAACACCGGGGAGCTGTTTTTT. Translation: CASSLPGRTTNTGELFF.

The V and J genes are TRBV5-4 and TRBJ2-7; the D is unclear. The CDR3 consists of 13 residues. The V and J ends lost 0 bases and 3 bases respectively, with 7 bases between them. Germline V gene lookup returns CDR1 SGHNT and CDR2 YYREEE (reference sequence). The CDR3 DNA reads TGTGCCAGCAGCTTGGACGAGTTCTACGAGCAGTACTTC. Translation: CASSLDEFYEQYF. Full variable domain (missing parts from reference TRBV5-4 and TRBJ2-7): ETGVTQSPTHLIKTRGQQVTLRCSSQSGHNTVSWYQQALGQGPQFIFQYYREEENGRGNFPPRFSGLQFPNYSSELNVNALELDDSALYLCASSLDEFYEQYFGPGTRLTVT.

The gene calls are TRBV7-9 and TRBJ1-2, with 10 bases lining up with TRBD1. Germline V gene lookup returns CDR1 SEHNR and CDR2 FQNEAQ (reference sequence). V trimming: 5 bases; J trimming: 7 bases; junction bases outside the gene matches: 10. The CDR3 loop spans 15 amino acids. The CDR3 region has the DNA TGTGCCAGCAGCGAACACGGGACAGGGGTTAGTGGCTACACCTTC. Translating it yields CASSEHGTGVSGYTF.

This chain joins TRBV29-1 and TRBJ1-2; 7 bases fit TRBD1. With 2 bases clipped from V and 7 bases from J, the junction kept 7 bases outside the gene matches. Germline lookup yields CDR1 SQVTM and CDR2 ANQGSEA. This CDR3 comprises 13 residues. The CDR3 is CSVERDSPGGYTF. Here the CDR3 DNA reads TGCAGCGTTGAAAGGGACAGTCCGGGTGGCTACACCTTC.

V gene TRBV12-5 combines with J gene TRBJ2-3, with TRBD1 matching 9 bases. The CDR3 loop spans 15 amino acids. V shed 6 bases, J shed 1 base, and the junction held 5 bases outside the gene matches. Looked up from germline, CDR1 is LGHNT and CDR2 is FRNRAP. Written as DNA, the CDR3 is TGTGCTAGTGGGGCGACAGGGGGGCGCACAGATACGCAGTATTTT. Protein: CASGATGGRTDTQYF.

This chain uses TRBV7-3 with TRBJ2-2, with D unclear. Germline V CDR1 and CDR2: SGHTA, FQGTGA. Deletions cut 4 bases from V and 4 bases from J, with 16 bases between. This CDR3 is 16 amino acids long. The CDR3 loop reads CASSWIGGPSTGELFF. The CDR3 DNA reads as TGTGCCAGCAGCTGGATCGGTGGGCCCAGCACCGGGGAGCTGTTTTTT.

V usage is TRBV6-6 and J usage is TRBJ2-3; TRBD2 matches 15 bases. After removal of 7 bases from V and 4 bases from J, the junction contained 6 bases not matched to a gene. Per the germline V gene, CDR1 is MNHNY and CDR2 is SVGAGI (reference sequence). The CDR3 length is 16 residues. CDR3 region: CASTPGLAGGADTQYF. The DNA for the CDR3 is TGTGCCAGCACCCCGGGACTAGCGGGGGGAGCAGATACGCAGTATTTT.